Reported below is one T cell receptor beta chain. Its antigen is still unknown. No clone much larger than this one lies a single base away; base qualities are absent. The record originates from a study of blood T cells in healthy people across ages (dated by TCRdb to between 2015 and 2017). Regarding the complete study: In model experiments, template switching captured about one uniquely barcoded TCR beta cDNA molecule for every two T cells. To track age-related changes in TCR beta repertoire diversity, the study relied on deep sequencing normalized with unique cDNA molecular identifiers. Four age groups were formed from the donors: young (average approximately 15 years), middle-aged (approximately 41), aged (under 70) and long-lived (less than 85). Donors of different ages were randomly distributed across sequencing lanes to avoid experimental bias. The study analyzed two additional independent replicas of 1 million unique cDNA reads from the same blood draw for two donors, one aged 18 to 30 and one aged 80 or older. Beyond this particular receptor, the publication reports: Estimates of total diversity from one million sequenced T cells were regarded as lower bounds and underestimates. As age increased, observed TCR beta diversity per million T cells dropped in a roughly linear way, and a significant reduction was already evident by age around 41. Observed TCR beta diversity correlated strongly with the percentage of naive T cells measured by flow cytometry. Compared with the aged group, the long-lived group had more naive CD4+ T cells, fewer expanded clones and increased TCR diversity, suggesting age selection. Since profiling was done on bulk unsorted PBMCs, naive and antigen-experienced compartments could not be conclusively compared. Because the CMV infection status of the donors was unknown, age-related changes in expanded clonotypes may potentially have been confounded.

Library method: 5' RACE. The sequencer listed for this sample is Illumina HiSeq 2500. A second PCR of roughly 7 to 11 cycles was performed with a sample-barcoded 5' primer and a J-beta primer mix. A template-switch 5' adaptor carrying 12 random nucleotides introduced a unique molecular identifier onto each TCR beta cDNA molecule. At least 2.5 million CDR3-containing paired-end reads were obtained from each sample. First-strand cDNA synthesis was performed from all RNA using the Mint cDNA synthesis kit, with priming by a TRBC-specific oligonucleotide. Following uracil-DNA glycosylase treatment, a first 18-cycle PCR with universal primers M1SS and BC2_uni_R was performed on all cDNA. In the original analysis: For normalization, 1 million high-quality reads were randomly selected from each sample, with every read carrying a distinct molecular identifier. Instead of being binned into consensus sequences, reads with shared molecular identifiers were discarded. MiTCR, run with a Q25 quality threshold and the strictest error-elimination algorithm, handled CDR3 identification, clonotype clustering and error correction. Lower-bound total TCR beta diversity was estimated with a nonparametric unseen species model using Euler transformation. TCRdb ran its own pipeline on the public reads, namely fastp trimming at Q25 and MiXCR clone calling, and kept in-frame beta chains. Every entry covers one CDR3 protein and lists the most common genes and DNA from its rows. The V and J calls follow TCRdb's processing rather than the paper's. This sample comprises 730,000 or so distinct CDR3 sequences, about 40% of them detected only once. The ten largest clonotypes hold 20% to 25% of the sample.

The germline V gene gives CDR1 as MGHRA and CDR2 as YSYEKL. The trim is 4 bases for V and 1 base for J, with a gap of 13 bases between the germline ends. The CDR3 runs 15 amino acids, cysteine and phenylalanine included. The sequence is cut down to CDR3 DNA, 45 bases in frame from base 1. The donors were some 36 Caucasian individuals from Russia, aged about 6 to 100 years, who were systemically healthy. Each donor gave about 9.7 milliliters of peripheral blood, drawn into EDTA-treated Vacutainer tubes. PBMCs were isolated by Ficoll-Paque density-gradient centrifugation, with at least 6 million obtained per sample. Total RNA, at least 6 micrograms per sample, was extracted from PBMCs with Trizol reagent. The percentages of naive CD45RAhigh/CD27high T cells were determined by flow cytometry on a PBMC aliquot from every donor.

The sequence was obtained from an older woman in good health. The chain was built from TRBV4-1 and TRBJ1-2, with the D gene not confidently named. Specimen: blood. CDR3 loop: CASSREHTINYGYTF. The nucleotides read TGCGCCAGCAGCCGAGAACATACAATTAACTATGGCTACACCTTC.